The 22 T cell receptor beta chains below were found in one sample sequenced in a study of breast tumors, draining lymph nodes, adjacent tissues. TCRdb re-called the multiplex PCR reads with MiXCR, one entry per CDR3 protein. The profile shows about 110,000 distinct CDR3 sequences, 30% of them singletons. Axillary draining lymph nodes of breast cancer patients supplied the node samples. Specimen: axillary lymph node tissue. All receptors come from a female donor with breast cancer. Some clones in this sample may be carry-over from other donors' samples.

Only a few counts were recorded for this clonotype. This may come from a read error, since a much larger clone is one base off. The rearrangement links TRBV6-1 to TRBJ2-1; D gene unclear. Trimming left V 2 bases short and J 9 bases short, with 8 bases between. The CDR3 is 12 residues long. Germline V gene sequence: CDR1 MNHNS, CDR2 SASEGT. The chain's CDR3 is CASSERQTEQFF. CDR3 bases: TGTGCCAGCAGTGAACGGCAAACTGAGCAGTTCTTC.

The table lists this clonotype with many counts. The chain recombines TRBV3-1 with TRBJ2-3; D not certain. Germline-derived CDR1 and CDR2 are LGHDT and YNNKEL (reference sequence). Trimming took 1 base from V and 7 from J, leaving 6 bases between them. The CDR3 has 12 amino acids. CDR3 amino acids: CASSQGLNTQYF. The CDR3 coding sequence is TGTGCCAGCAGCCAAGGGTTGAATACGCAGTATTTT.

This clonotype was recorded many times. Since a much larger clone is just one base distant, this may be a read error. The chain links TRBV20-1 to TRBJ2-7, with TRBD1 identical over 12 bases. V was pared by 3 bases and J by 6 bases, with 6 bases of the junction left unmatched. Germline lookup yields CDR1 DFQATT and CDR2 SNEGSKA (reference sequence). This CDR3 comprises 14 residues. As DNA, the CDR3 is TGCAGTGCTAGTGGGACAGGGGGCGCTCCCGAGCAGTACTTC. This codes for CSASGTGGAPEQYF.

Regarding this clonotype: At one end, the junction sequence differs from germline, possibly due to a read error. The genes are TRBV5-1 and TRBJ2-7; 7 nucleotides line up with TRBD2. Germline CDR1 SGHRS, CDR2 YFSETQ. The CDR3 is 14 residues long. The CDR3 is CASSCGLGLYGQYF. Here the CDR3 DNA reads TGCGCCAGCAGCTGTGGACTAGGTCTCTACGGGCAGTACTTC.

As regards this clonotype: A much larger clone lies one base from this, so it may be a read error. The V call is TRBV7-9, the J call TRBJ1-5; weak D call: TRBD1 (5 bases). CDR1 and CDR2 from the germline V gene are SEHNR and FQNEAQ (reference sequence). Trimming took off 1 base at V and 5 bases at J, with 9 bases between the two ends. The CDR3 spans 14 residues. CDR3 loop: CASSLGQSDQPQHF. DNA of the CDR3: TGTGCCAGCAGCTTAGGACAGTCCGATCAGCCCCAGCATTTT.

This clonotype has at least ten counts. A much larger clone is a single base away; this may be a read error. The rearrangement joins TRBV20-1 to TRBJ2-6; D might be TRBD1 or TRBD2, each matching 5 bases. This CDR3 contains 16 residues. Germline V gene data show CDR1 as DFQATT and CDR2 as SNEGSKA (reference sequence). DNA for the CDR3: TGCAGTGCTAGAGATGAGGGGAGCTCTGCGGCCAACGTCCTGACTTTC. Translation: CSARDEGSSAANVLTF.

Of note for this clonotype: One end of the junction does not line up with germline, which may come from a read error. The J gene is TRBJ2-3, the V gene TRBV7-2, with unresolved D. Germline-derived CDR1 and CDR2 are SGHTA and FQGNSA. CDR3 length equals 12 residues. For the CDR3, the DNA is TGCGCCAACAGCCCGATCACAGATACGCAGTATTTC. Amino acids: CANSPITDTQYF.

This clonotype was seen ten or more times. This chain joins TRBV11-2 and TRBJ2-7, with TRBD2 identical over 7 bases. The CDR3 runs to 15 residues. Unmatched junction bases numbered 4, after V lost 0 bases and J lost 2 bases. The V gene's germline CDR1 is SGHAT and CDR2 FQNNGV. The CDR3 bases are TGTGCCAGCAGCTTAGAAGTAGCGGGCGCCTACGAGCAGTACTTC. It yields the protein CASSLEVAGAYEQYF. Based on the CDR3 plus reference TRBV11-2 and TRBJ2-7, the full variable domain is EAGVAQSPRYKIIEKRQSVAFWCNPISGHATLYWYQQILGQGPKLLIQFQNNGVVDDSQLPKDRFSAERLKGVDSTLKIQPAKLEDSAVYLCASSLEVAGAYEQYFGPGTRLTVT.

This clonotype came up many times. With a much larger clone just one base away, this may be a read error. The chain is built from TRBV6-5 and TRBJ1-3, with D possibly being TRBD1 (6 bases). The germline V gene encodes CDR1 MNHEY and CDR2 SVGAGI. The CDR3 has 14 residues. CDR3 sequence (DNA): TGTGCCAGCAGTCACTCACAGGGACGGAACACCATATATTTT. Amino acids: CASSHSQGRNTIYF.

J is TRBJ2-1 and V is TRBV7-3, with TRBD1 matching 8 bases. The ends lost 4 bases at V and 4 bases at J; junction bases unmatched: 6. The CDR3 has 15 residues. Germline V gene lookup returns CDR1 SGHTA and CDR2 FQGTGA. The CDR3 is CASSYNRDRYNEQFF. CDR3 coding DNA: TGTGCCAGCAGCTACAACCGGGACAGGTACAATGAGCAGTTCTTC.

This clonotype was seen only a few times. The V gene is TRBV7-2, the J gene TRBJ2-5; D ambiguous. V was cut by 1 base and J by 6 bases, with 6 bases left in between. Germline values: CDR1 SGHTA, CDR2 FQGNSA. The CDR3 covers 12 residues. CDR3 sequence reads: CASSLDLKTQYF. For the CDR3, the DNA is TGTGCCAGCAGCTTAGACTTAAAGACCCAGTACTTC.

This clonotype was counted many times. The rearrangement links TRBV11-3 to TRBJ2-5, with D possibly matching TRBD2 (5 bases). V gave up 5 bases and J gave up 7 bases, with 14 bases separating them. CDR1 and CDR2 from the germline V gene are SGHNT and YENEEA. The CDR3 covers 13 residues. The CDR3 DNA reads as TGTGCCAGCAGCCCGGGCGGGTGGGCGACCCAGTACTTC. It yields the protein CASSPGGWATQYF.

This clonotype was seen repeatedly, ten times or more. This chain connects TRBV7-9 to TRBJ1-5, with TRBD1 matching over 9 bases. V lost 5 bases and J lost 0; bases outside the gene matches: 2. The length of the CDR3 is 15 residues. Germline CDR1 and CDR2: SEHNR and FQNEAQ (reference sequence). CDR3 nucleotides: TGTGCCAGCAGCCGGACAGGGGATAGCAATCAGCCCCAGCATTTT. Its translation: CASSRTGDSNQPQHF. The variable domain in full, completed from reference TRBV7-9 and TRBJ1-5, reads DTGVSQNPRHKITKRGQNVTFRCDPISEHNRLYWYRQTLGQGPEFLTYFQNEAQLEKSRLLSDRFSAERPKGSFSTLEIQRTEQGDSAMYLCASSRTGDSNQPQHFGDGTRLSIL.

This clonotype was recorded at least ten times. V is TRBV5-1 and J is TRBJ2-1; perhaps TRBD2 as D (7 bases). The CDR3 extends over 15 amino acids. Trimming took off 7 bases at V and 4 bases at J, with 18 bases between the two ends. The germline V gene has CDR1 SGHRS and CDR2 YFSETQ. The chain's CDR3 is CASSWGGTSYNEQFF. In DNA form, the CDR3 reads TGCGCCAGCTCCTGGGGAGGGACATCTTACAATGAGCAGTTCTTC.

Worth noting for this clonotype: One junction end does not reproduce the germline sequence, and a read error may be involved. The rearrangement uses TRBV5-4 and TRBJ2-5; tentatively, D is TRBD2 (7 bases). This CDR3 contains 15 residues. Per the germline V gene, CDR1 is SGHNT and CDR2 is YYREEE (reference sequence). The CDR3 loop reads CACSSTSARGGTQYF. CDR3 DNA sequence: TGTGCCTGCAGCTCTACTAGCGCGAGGGGGGGGACCCAGTACTTC.

This clonotype was detected many times. This chain links TRBV18 with TRBJ2-3, with TRBD1 identical over 9 bases. This CDR3 is built from 15 residues. V gave up 2 bases and J gave up 3 bases; unmatched junction bases: 3. Germline V gene sequence: CDR1 KGHSH, CDR2 LQKENI. Here the CDR3 DNA reads TGTGCCAGCTCACCATCGACAGGGGGGACAGATACGCAGTATTTT. Translation: CASSPSTGGTDTQYF.

This clonotype was counted ten times or more. The chain recombines TRBV6-5 with TRBJ1-2; no definite D call. The germline gives CDR1 MNHEY, CDR2 SVGAGI. With 0 bases removed from V and 8 bases from J, the gap between germline ends came to 7 bases. The CDR3 consists of 12 residues. CDR3 in amino acids: CASSYSLGGYTF. The CDR3 nucleotides are TGTGCCAGCAGTTACTCCCTTGGGGGCTACACCTTC.

The chain employs TRBV19 and TRBJ2-3, with D perhaps given as TRBD1 or TRBD2 (6 bases each). V lost 6 bases and J 0 bases, leaving 13 bases between the germline ends. The CDR3 length is 15 residues. Germline loops: CDR1 LNHDA, CDR2 SQIVND (reference sequence). In DNA form, the CDR3 reads TGTGCCAGTAGGCGGGGCAGGGGAAGCACAGATACGCAGTATTTT. It yields the protein CASRRGRGSTDTQYF.

A word on this clonotype: The DNA is left out, because the CDR3 cannot be placed on it with certainty; the CDR3 is given as TCRdb lists it. The chain employs TRBV7-9 and TRBJ1-3; the table's D gene call, TRBD1, was not cross checked with the DNA. The CDR3 numbers 20 amino acids, ends counted. CDR1 SEHNR and CDR2 FQNEAQ come from the germline V gene (reference sequence). This CDR3 is CASSFYICSAVGGSGNTIYF.

This clonotype has a count of ten or more. The V and J genes are TRBV11-2 and TRBJ2-3; TRBD1 is a possible D gene (7 bases). Germline CDR1 SGHAT, CDR2 FQNNGV. Deletions cut 5 bases from V and 4 bases from J, with 10 bases between. CDR3 size: 13 residues. Written as DNA, the CDR3 is TGTGCCAGCAGCCCCAGGGGGGCAGATACGCAGTATTTT. Amino acid sequence: CASSPRGADTQYF.

This clonotype has ten or more counts. The chain employs TRBV5-1 and TRBJ2-7; D remains unclear. The CDR3 totals 18 residues. Germline V gene lookup returns CDR1 SGHRS and CDR2 YFSETQ. Trimming pared 0 bases from V and 3 bases from J, leaving 22 bases between. Here the CDR3 reads CASSLDLSRRDLIYEQYF. The DNA for the CDR3 is TGCGCCAGCAGCTTGGATCTTAGTCGCAGAGACCTAATCTACGAGCAGTACTTC.

Worth noting for this clonotype: This CDR3 is missing its conserved last phenylalanine or tryptophan, likely due to a read error. The DNA is omitted, as the CDR3 cannot be located on it reliably, and the CDR3 follows TCRdb's listing. The J gene is TRBJ2-2, the V gene TRBV4-1; TRBD1, the table's D call, was not compared with the DNA. Germline V gene lookup returns CDR1 MGHRA and CDR2 YSYEKL. Both ends counted, the CDR3 spans 9 residues. CDR3 protein: CASSQGQNS.